This TCR beta chain stems from a study of response to subunit inactivated influenza vaccine. The study's findings and limits: The authors offered the suggestion that each seasonal influenza vaccination recruits few new T cells.

Deletions cut 0 bases from V and 1 base from J, with 6 bases between. The CDR3 sequence is 14 residues long. The germline gives CDR1 MNHEY, CDR2 SVGAGI. On this clonotype: Its specificity is unknown.

One entry per CDR3 protein results from TCRdb running MiXCR on the RT-PCR reads. The table shows about 580,000 distinct CDR3 sequences, with around 15% occurring only once. The genes are TRBV6-5 and TRBJ2-5; unclear D gene. The specimen comprised PBMCs from blood, sampled about 11 days after vaccination. This receptor was obtained from a man in his fifties or sixties who received an inactivated influenza vaccine. The CDR3 protein is CASSYSGIQETQYF. CDR3 nucleotide sequence: TGTGCCAGCAGTTACTCGGGGATCCAAGAGACCCAGTACTTC.